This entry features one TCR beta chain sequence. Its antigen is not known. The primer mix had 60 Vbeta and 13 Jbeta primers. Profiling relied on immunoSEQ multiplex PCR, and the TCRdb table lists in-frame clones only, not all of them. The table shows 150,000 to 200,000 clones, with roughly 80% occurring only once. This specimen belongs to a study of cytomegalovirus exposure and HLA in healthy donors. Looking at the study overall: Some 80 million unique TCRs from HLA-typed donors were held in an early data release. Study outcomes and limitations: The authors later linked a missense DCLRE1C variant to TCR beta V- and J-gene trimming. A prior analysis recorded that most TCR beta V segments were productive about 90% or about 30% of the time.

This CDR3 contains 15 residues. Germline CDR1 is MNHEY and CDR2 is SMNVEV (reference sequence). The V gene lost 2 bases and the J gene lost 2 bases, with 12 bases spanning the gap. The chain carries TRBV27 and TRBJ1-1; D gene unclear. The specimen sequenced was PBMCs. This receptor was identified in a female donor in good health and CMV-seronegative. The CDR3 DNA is TGTGCCAGCAGTTTAAACGGAAGAGGTAACACTGAAGCTTTCTTT. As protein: CASSLNGRGNTEAFF.